This is a list of T cell receptor beta chains from one sample in a study of blood T cell repertoires in COVID-19. The assay was immunoSEQ multiplex PCR, and TCRdb's table has in-frame clones only and misses some. The repertoire has hundreds of thousands of clones, around 86% of them found once; the top ten carry over 2%. The sample was PBMCs or T cells enriched from blood (not recorded which). These receptors came from a woman in her 50s who had recovered from COVID-19. CDR3s include the opening cysteine and the closing phenylalanine or tryptophan. Each record gives: V gene, J gene, clone size, D gene, CDR3 DNA, CDR3 protein. The D gene is left open where the match is weak. Size values are once, few and many counts, or a class for expanded clones, and some rows have none.

>TRBV2|TRBJ2-7|NA|TRBD2
TGTGCCAGCAGACGACTAGCGGGAACATACGAGCAGTACTTC
CASRRLAGTYEQYF
>TRBV3-1/TRBV3-2|TRBJ2-7|NA|NA
TGTGCCAGCAGCCAAAGCGACTGGCAGTACTTC
CASSQSDWQYF
>TRBV4-1|TRBJ2-1|NA|TRBD2
TGCGCCAGCAGCCATGGGACTAGCGGGAGAGTAAGGTACAATGAGCAGTTCTTC
CASSHGTSGRVRYNEQFF
>TRBV3-1/TRBV3-2|TRBJ1-1|once|NA
TGTGCCAGCAGCCGTGAGATCGGCACTGAAGCTTTCTTT
CASSREIGTEAFF
>TRBV23-1|TRBJ1-3|NA|NA
TGCGCCAGCAGTCAATTAGGGGGCTCTGGAAACACCATATATTTT
CASSQLGGSGNTIYF
>TRBV7-3|TRBJ2-6|NA|TRBD1
TGTGCCAGCAGCCGGGGACAGGGAAGCTCTGGGGCCAACGTCCTGACTTTC
CASSRGQGSSGANVLTF
>TRBV27|TRBJ2-7|NA|NA
TGTGCCAGCAGTTTGTCGGGTTACGAGCAGTACTTC
CASSLSGYEQYF
>TRBV7-7|TRBJ2-7|NA|NA
TGTGCTAGCAGCCTAAAGGAGGGACGGGATTACGAGCAGTACTTC
CASSLKEGRDYEQYF
>TRBV4-1|TRBJ1-2|NA|TRBD1
TGCGCCAGCAGCCAAGACGCCGTGACAGGGGGCTATGGCTACACCTTC
CASSQDAVTGGYGYTF
>TRBV16|TRBJ2-4|NA|NA
TGTGCCAGCAGCCAGATAATGGGGGCTGAGGGGCCTGGAGCCAAAAACATTCAGTACTTC
CASSQIMGAEGPGAKNIQYF
>TRBV30|TRBJ1-5|NA|TRBD1
TGTGCCTGGAGTCCAGGGGACAGGGAAGGTCAGCCCCAGCATTTT
CAWSPGDREGQPQHF
>TRBV30|TRBJ1-5|NA|TRBD1
TGTGCCTGGAGTCAAGGGGGCGATCAGCCCCAGCATTTT
CAWSQGGDQPQHF
>TRBV5-1|TRBJ2-3|NA|NA
TGCGCCAGCAGCTTGGGAGGCAGGGGCCCCCCAGATACGCAGTATTTT
CASSLGGRGPPDTQYF
>TRBV27|TRBJ1-1|once|NA
TGTGCCAGCAGCCCTATTACGAAACCTAACACTGAAGCTTTCTTT
CASSPITKPNTEAFF
>TRBV5-1|TRBJ1-3|NA|NA
TGCGCCAGCAGGGCCCAACACTCAACAGTCTCTGGAAACACCATATATTTT
CASRAQHSTVSGNTIYF
>TRBV19|TRBJ1-4|few|NA
TGTGCCAGTAGTCGTCCACCGGGAGCTCAAAATGAAAAACTGTTTTTT
CASSRPPGAQNEKLFF
>TRBV19|TRBJ1-4|NA|NA
TGTGCCAGTAGTATGACAGCGACCCATGAAAAACTGTTTTTT
CASSMTATHEKLFF
>TRBV12-3/TRBV12-4|TRBJ1-1|NA|NA
TGTGCCAGCAGTTTCGGGACACTTGAAGCTTTCTTT
CASSFGTLEAFF
>TRBV6-5|TRBJ1-4|NA|NA
TGTGCCAGCAGCGCCTCAGGTGTAGCGGAGGAAAAACTGTTTTTT
CASSASGVAEEKLFF
>TRBV25-1|TRBJ2-3|NA|TRBD1
TGTGCCAGCAGTTCCACTCAGGGGGCCGGGACAGATACGCAGTATTTT
CASSSTQGAGTDTQYF
>TRBV30|TRBJ1-1|NA|TRBD1
TGTGCCTGGGGGACAGGGGGCCCTGAAGCTTTCTTT
CAWGTGGPEAFF
>TRBV6-5|TRBJ1-1|NA|NA
TGTGCCAGCAGGGGCACAGGGCCTGAAGCTTTCTTT
CASRGTGPEAFF
>TRBV7-2|TRBJ2-5|NA|TRBD2
TGTGCCAGCAGACGGGCGGGGGACCAAGAGACCCAGTACTTC
CASRRAGDQETQYF
>TRBV30|TRBJ1-5|NA|TRBD1
TGTGCCTGGAGTCCGGGACAGGGGGCTTATCAGCCCCAGCATTTT
CAWSPGQGAYQPQHF
>TRBV7-2|TRBJ2-2|NA|NA
TGTGCCAGCAGCAAGAAGGCCGGGGGGGAGCTGTTTTTT
CASSKKAGGELFF
>TRBV6-2/TRBV6-3|TRBJ2-7|NA|TRBD2
TGTGCCAGCAGTCGGACTAGGGGCCTCGAGCAGTACTTC
CASSRTRGLEQYF
>TRBV19|TRBJ1-1|NA|NA
TGTGCCAGTAACGACGGACAGTTAAACACTGAAGCTTTCTTT
CASNDGQLNTEAFF
>TRBV7-9|TRBJ2-7|NA|TRBD1
TGTGCCAGCAGCTTAACAGGGGGAACACTCGAGCAGTACTTC
CASSLTGGTLEQYF
>TRBV7-9|TRBJ1-1|few|NA
TGTGCCAGCAGCTCGGGACTCATGAACACTGAAGCTTTCTTT
CASSSGLMNTEAFF
>TRBV4-3|TRBJ2-3|NA|TRBD1
TGCGCCAGCAGCCAAGGGGCCCGACAGGGTAGAACAGATACGCAGTATTTT
CASSQGARQGRTDTQYF
>TRBV28|TRBJ2-7|NA|NA
TGTGCCAGCAGTTTAGCCTCGACAGGACTTTCCTACGAGCAGTACTTC
CASSLASTGLSYEQYF
>TRBV18|TRBJ2-1|once|TRBD2
TGTGCCAGCTCACAAACCTTGGGGGGGAATGAGCAGTTCTTC
CASSQTLGGNEQFF
>TRBV4-3|TRBJ2-3|NA|NA
TGCGCCAGCAGTTCGTGGGCCGGGATGACAGATACGCAGTATTTT
CASSSWAGMTDTQYF
>TRBV13|TRBJ2-7|NA|NA
TGTGCCAGCAGCTCCCAGCCGGAGAGCTCCTACGAGCAGTACTTC
CASSSQPESSYEQYF
>TRBV18|TRBJ2-7|NA|TRBD2
TGTGCCACCTCCGGGACTAGCGTGGACGGGCAGTACTTC
CATSGTSVDGQYF
>TRBV6-2/TRBV6-3|TRBJ1-4|NA|NA
TGTGCCAGCAACCCGTCCGCAACTAATGAAAAACTGTTTTTT
CASNPSATNEKLFF
>TRBV5-1|TRBJ1-1|NA|NA
TGCGCCAGCAGCTTGGGGCCACCCCTAAAGCAGGGAGCTTTCTTT
CASSLGPPLKQGAFF
>TRBV9|TRBJ2-7|NA|NA
TGTGCCAGCAGCGCCGGGAGACTCCCCTACGAGCAGTACTTC
CASSAGRLPYEQYF
>TRBV10-2|TRBJ1-5|NA|NA
TGCGCCAGCAGCCCCCAGGGACACAATCAGCCCCAGCATTTT
CASSPQGHNQPQHF
>TRBV27|TRBJ2-2|NA|NA
TGTGCCAGCAGCCCGGGACAATGGAACACCGGGGAGCTGTTTTTT
CASSPGQWNTGELFF
>TRBV3-1/TRBV3-2|TRBJ1-1|NA|NA
TGTGCCAGCAGCCATCCCGCAGGGGTTCAGGGCACTGAAGCTTTCTTT
CASSHPAGVQGTEAFF